The TCR beta chain described here comes from a study of somatic mutations in cytotoxic T cells in rheumatoid arthritis. The repertoire was sequenced with immunoSEQ multiplex PCR; TCRdb's copy has only in-frame clones and lacks some. The sample lists some 11,000 clones; roughly 79% were seen once. On this clone: One junction end does not reproduce the germline sequence, and a read error may be involved.

Material: CD8+ T cells sorted from blood. The receptor's source is a woman between 55 and 75 years old with rheumatoid arthritis.

CDR3 sequence reads: CASSSPSNEQYF. The CDR3 DNA reads as TGTGCCAGCAGCTCACCCTCCAACGAGCAGTACTTC. The genes are TRBV5-5 and TRBJ2-5; D unclear. The DNA end is more similar to TRBJ2-7, so the J call may be wrong. This CDR3 has 12 residues. Germline assignment: CDR1 SGHKS and CDR2 YYEKEE (reference sequence).